The 8 T cell receptor beta chains below come from one sample, sequenced in a study of T cells in Graves' hyperthyroidism and ophthalmopathy. What was amplified from RNA transcripts were TCR beta CDR3 regions. The TCR CDR3 first-round RT-PCR relied on the HTBI primer set. TCRdb re-analysed the multiplex PCR reads in MiXCR, keeping a single row per CDR3 protein. The sample gives fewer than 450,000 distinct CDR3 sequences, roughly 17% of which show up once; roughly 35% is in the top ten. The source material was blood. Receptor source: a woman in her twenties or thirties with Graves' hyperthyroidism that later progressed to Graves' ophthalmopathy.

V gene TRBV25-1 combines with J gene TRBJ2-2; D may be TRBD1 (5 bases). The CDR3 contains 14 residues. With 1 base removed from V and 6 bases from J, the gap between germline ends came to 9 bases. From germline, CDR1 is MGHDK and CDR2 SYGVNS. The CDR3 coding sequence is TGTGCCAGCAGTGAATTTTGGGGCCCCGGGGAGCTGTTTTTT. Translation: CASSEFWGPGELFF.

This clonotype was seen ten or more times. The V call is TRBV20-1, the J call TRBJ2-7; TRBD1 or TRBD2 may be the D gene (5 bases each). Trimming cost V 4 bases and J 7 bases, with 11 bases left between them. Germline CDR1 DFQATT, CDR2 SNEGSKA (reference sequence). The CDR3 has 11 amino acids. CDR3 bases: TGCAGTGCTACAGGGACGGGTGAGCAGTACTTC. This gives the protein CSATGTGEQYF.

The table lists this clonotype with many counts. The V gene is TRBV20-1, the J gene TRBJ2-3; D is ambiguous. This CDR3 has 13 amino acids. Germline CDR1 and CDR2: DFQATT and SNEGSKA (reference sequence). This chain's CDR3 is CIARSGLADTQYF. The DNA for the CDR3 is TGCATTGCCCGTTCCGGCCTGGCAGATACGCAGTATTTT.

This clonotype appeared a few times. The CDR3 spells CASSLGWATMNTEAFF. The CDR3 nucleotides read TGTGCCAGCAGCCTCGGTTGGGCGACAATGAACACTGAAGCTTTCTTT. The chain carries TRBV5-6 and TRBJ1-1, with D uncertain. The V gene lost 4 bases and the J gene lost 0 bases, with 16 bases spanning the gap. CDR3 size: 16 residues. CDR1 SGHDT and CDR2 YYEEEE come from the germline V gene.

The chain couples TRBV6-4 to TRBJ1-2; maybe TRBD1 (5 bases). The CDR3 loop spans 14 amino acids. CDR1 and CDR2 from the germline V gene are MRHNA and SNTAGT. With 3 bases removed from V and 4 bases from J, the gap between germline ends came to 12 bases. The DNA of the CDR3 is TGTGCCAGCAGTGAAGGGGTCGGAAGCTATGGCTACACCTTC. Residues: CASSEGVGSYGYTF.

Only a few counts were recorded for this clonotype. As DNA, the CDR3 is TGTGCCAGCGGACCGGACAGGCGGGCTGGAAACACCATATATTTT. It specifies CASGPDRRAGNTIYF. V usage is TRBV28 and J usage is TRBJ1-3; 7 nucleotides align to TRBD1. This CDR3 region has 15 residues. V trimming: 8 bases; J trimming: 2 bases; junction bases outside the gene matches: 9. Germline CDR1 is MDHEN and CDR2 is SYDVKM.

This clonotype was seen at least ten times. Sequence at one end of the junction differs from germline and may be a read error. The chain has TRBV5-1 and TRBJ2-1; D uncertain. CDR1 and CDR2 from the germline V gene are SGHRS and YFSETQ. The CDR3 loop spans 12 amino acids. The DNA for the CDR3 is TGCACCAGCAGATTATACAACAATGAGCAGTTCTTC. Translated: CTSRLYNNEQFF.

This clonotype came up many times. V usage is TRBV2 and J usage is TRBJ2-7, with 7 bases that match TRBD2. V was pared by 2 bases and J by 4 bases, with 8 bases of the junction left unmatched. CDR1 is SNHLY and CDR2 is FYNNEI in the germline V gene. The CDR3 contains 15 residues. The CDR3 sequence is CASSEWAGEGYEQYF. The CDR3 nucleotides read TGTGCCAGCAGTGAATGGGCGGGAGAAGGGTACGAGCAGTACTTC.